The 29 T cell receptor beta chains given below trace back to one sample, sequenced in a study of blood T cell repertoires in COVID-19 (dated by TCRdb to 2020 to 2021). Receptor amplification or capture employed the immunoSEQ multiplex PCR assay. TCRdb took this table from immuneACCESS and kept in-frame rearrangements with V and J called. Such tables lack part of the clones; where checked against another copy, unresolved V genes explain under half of the gap, and the rest is unexplained. This sample is represented by 200,000 to 250,000 clones; around 88% of them were singletons. Under 5% of the sample belongs to the ten largest clones. What was sequenced was PBMCs or T cells enriched from blood (not recorded which). The source is a woman under 40 who had recovered from COVID-19.

This clone was counted a single time. The J gene is TRBJ1-5, the V gene TRBV18, with D possibly being TRBD1 (6 bases). The CDR3 has 15 amino acids. Per germline, CDR1 KGHSH and CDR2 LQKENI. Trimming stripped 3 bases from V and 1 base from J, with 10 bases between. CDR3 sequence: CASSPMQGSNQPQHF. The CDR3 DNA reads as TGTGCCAGCTCACCGATGCAGGGGAGCAATCAGCCCCAGCATTTT.

The rearrangement uses TRBV29-1 and TRBJ2-1; tentatively, D is TRBD2 (5 bases). The ends were cut back, 4 bases at V and 2 bases at J, with 24 bases in the middle. Germline V gives CDR1 SQVTM, CDR2 ANQGSEA. This CDR3 has 18 amino acids. The CDR3, as DNA: TGCAGCGTTGTTGGGAAAGGGTTCAGGACTTTTCCCTACAATGAGCAGTTCTTC. Translated: CSVVGKGFRTFPYNEQFF.

This clone was observed a single time. The chain links TRBV7-2 to TRBJ2-1; 11 bases fit TRBD2. The germline V gene has CDR1 SGHTA and CDR2 FQGNSA. J lost 6 bases, V lost 4 bases, and 5 bases had no gene match. This CDR3 contains 15 residues. CDR3 sequence: CASSSGLAVSNEQFF. The CDR3 nucleotides read TGTGCCAGCAGCTCGGGACTAGCGGTATCCAATGAGCAGTTCTTC.

The chain uses TRBV6-5 and TRBJ1-2, with D maybe TRBD1 (6 bases). V lost 6 bases and J lost 3, with 11 bases in between. Per germline, CDR1 MNHEY and CDR2 SVGAGI. This CDR3 is built from 13 residues. The chain's CDR3 is CASSGQRDYGYTF. DNA of the CDR3: TGTGCCAGCAGCGGACAGCGTGACTATGGCTACACCTTC.

The chain links TRBV5-1 to TRBJ1-6, with TRBD1 matching 7 bases. Germline V lookup: CDR1 SGHRS, CDR2 YFSETQ. This CDR3 region has 17 residues. J gave up 7 bases and V 1 base, and 11 bases lay outside the gene matches. DNA of the CDR3: TGCGCCAGCAGCTTGTATTACCCCGGGACAGCGAATTCACCCCTCCACTTT. Protein sequence: CASSLYYPGTANSPLHF.

This rearrangement joins TRBV7-2 to TRBJ1-2; a possible D gene is TRBD1 (5 bases). The CDR3 extends over 14 amino acids. Trimming cost V 2 bases and J 6 bases, with 13 bases left between them. Germline V gives CDR1 SGHTA, CDR2 FQGNSA. CDR3 amino acids: CASSLQQVNNGYTF. CDR3 in DNA: TGTGCCAGCAGCTTACAACAGGTCAACAATGGCTACACCTTC. The full variable domain, in which reference TRBV7-2 and TRBJ1-2 provide the parts outside the CDR3, is GAGVSQSPSNKVTEKGKDVELRCDPISGHTALYWYRQSLGQGLEFLIYFQGNSAPDKSGLPSDRFSAERTGGSVSTLTIQRTQQEDSAVYLCASSLQQVNNGYTFGSGTRLTVV.

This clone was picked up a small number of times. The chain joins TRBV30 to TRBJ1-1; D remains unclear. This CDR3 is built from 11 residues. Between the trimmed V and J ends, which lost 1 base and 6 bases, there was a span of 6 bases. Germline V CDR1 and CDR2: GTSNPN, SVGIG (reference sequence). The CDR3 DNA sequence: TGTGCCTGGAGTGGGGAGTCTGAAGCTTTCTTT. This sequence encodes CAWSGESEAFF.

This clone was detected only once. The chain joins TRBV6-2 or TRBV6-3 to TRBJ2-7; 7 nucleotides line up with TRBD1. The CDR3 is made up of 14 amino acids. Trimming cost V 2 bases and J 3 bases; bases outside gene matches: 4. Germline V gene sequence: CDR1 MNHEY, CDR2 SVGEGT. CDR3 sequence reads: CASSYRGPHYEQYF. In nucleotides, the CDR3 is TGTGCCAGCAGTTACAGGGGGCCACACTACGAGCAGTACTTC.

The CDR3 protein is CASSVRAGANEQFF. CDR3 sequence (DNA): TGTGCCAGCAGTGTACGAGCGGGAGCAAATGAGCAGTTCTTC. This rearrangement joins TRBV9 to TRBJ2-1, with 8 bases aligning to TRBD2. V dropped 5 bases and J dropped 7; count of bases not matched to a gene: 8. CDR3 length: 14 amino acids. Germline lookup yields CDR1 SGDLS and CDR2 YYNGEE.

V and J are TRBV5-1 and TRBJ2-1; 11 bases line up with TRBD1. Germline trimming cut 4 bases from V and 1 base from J; bases unmatched to any gene: 4. There are 16 residues in the CDR3. Germline loops: CDR1 SGHRS, CDR2 YFSETQ. CDR3 coding DNA: TGCGCCAGCAGCCGGGGGACAGGGGGATCCTACAATGAGCAGTTCTTC. Its protein is CASSRGTGGSYNEQFF.

The rearrangement joins TRBV9 to TRBJ1-2; a possible D gene is TRBD1 (6 bases). Germline loops: CDR1 SGDLS, CDR2 YYNGEE. The CDR3 is 15 residues long. The V end was cut by 3 bases, the J end by 2 bases, with 14 bases between. CDR3 DNA sequence: TGTGCCAGCAGCGCTCCACCGGGGACAAACTATGGCTACACCTTC. This codes for CASSAPPGTNYGYTF.

This clone has a single count. The CDR3 nucleotides read TGCGCCAGCAGCCCAAAGGGGGCCGGAAGCTCCTACAATGAGCAGTTCTTC. It yields the protein CASSPKGAGSSYNEQFF. The rearrangement joins TRBV5-1 to TRBJ2-1; 7 positions match TRBD1. CDR1 is SGHRS and CDR2 is YFSETQ in the germline V gene. This CDR3 region has 17 residues. The ends lost 4 bases at V and 0 bases at J; junction bases unmatched: 10.

The chain couples TRBV28 to TRBJ1-1; 10 bases align to TRBD1. The V gene's germline CDR1 is MDHEN and CDR2 SYDVKM. The CDR3 is 14 residues long. Trimming took 4 bases from V and 3 from J; bases not matched to a gene: 2. DNA for the CDR3: TGTGCCAGCAGTTCGACAGGGGGCTACACTGAAGCTTTCTTT. Translating it yields CASSSTGGYTEAFF.

This rearrangement joins TRBV25-1 to TRBJ1-4; D remains unclear. V lost 0 bases, J lost 5 bases, and 10 bases lay in between. Germline CDR1 reads MGHDK; CDR2 reads SYGVNS. This CDR3 comprises 15 residues. CDR3 nucleotides: TGTGCCAGCAGTGAATATGAGGGCTCAAATGAAAAACTGTTTTTT. This codes for CASSEYEGSNEKLFF.

Only one count was recorded for this clone. V usage is TRBV9 and J usage is TRBJ2-2; 9 bases line up with TRBD2. This CDR3 contains 17 residues. V lost 1 base and J lost 5; bases outside the gene matches: 9. Germline V lookup: CDR1 SGDLS, CDR2 YYNGEE. CDR3 nucleotide sequence: TGTGCCAGCAGCGTAAGGGGTGCGGGAGGGCAAACCGGGGAGCTGTTTTTT. Translated: CASSVRGAGGQTGELFF.

The chain has TRBV7-9 and TRBJ1-3, with D hard to call. V lost 5 bases and J 8 bases, leaving 10 bases between the germline ends. The CDR3 covers 12 residues. Germline loops: CDR1 SEHNR, CDR2 FQNEAQ (reference sequence). The CDR3 DNA reads as TGTGCCAGCAGCCCAGACTCTGACACCATATATTTT. Residues: CASSPDSDTIYF.

This clone was detected only once. The V call is TRBV5-6, the J call TRBJ2-3; the match to TRBD2 covers 14 bases. V dropped 3 bases and J dropped 6; count of bases not matched to a gene: 12. The germline V gene has CDR1 SGHDT and CDR2 YYEEEE. There are 18 residues in the CDR3. The CDR3 sequence is CASSSRTSGRRVGDTQYF. The CDR3 DNA reads as TGTGCCAGCAGCTCCCGGACTAGCGGGAGGAGGGTCGGTGATACGCAGTATTTT.

The gene calls are TRBV7-9 and TRBJ2-3; tentative D call: TRBD2 (5 bases). Between the trimmed V and J ends, which lost 7 bases and 5 bases, there was a span of 25 bases. Germline CDR1 SEHNR, CDR2 FQNEAQ (reference sequence). This CDR3 is built from 17 residues. CDR3 DNA: TGTGCCAGCACCCTCAGCCGAGGGATTGGGCACAAAGATACGCAGTATTTT. Translation gives CASTLSRGIGHKDTQYF.

This chain connects TRBV6-5 to TRBJ1-4; tentative D call: TRBD1 (6 bases). CDR3 length: 13 residues. The germline V gene has CDR1 MNHEY and CDR2 SVGAGI. V gave up 8 bases and J gave up 6 bases, with 13 bases separating them. CDR3: CASLDRSDEKLFF. In nucleotides, the CDR3 is TGTGCCAGCCTGGACAGATCAGATGAAAAACTGTTTTTT.

This rearrangement joins TRBV10-3 to TRBJ1-2; 8 nucleotides agree with TRBD1. CDR1 is ENHRY, CDR2 SYGVKD, per germline. The CDR3 length is 15 residues. J was trimmed by 8 bases and V by 3 bases; bases with no gene match: 11. The CDR3 DNA sequence: TGTGCCATCAGTGATGACGGCCAGGGGGCTGGAGGCTACACCTTC. Translation gives CAISDDGQGAGGYTF.

The rearrangement joins TRBV10-3 to TRBJ1-1; TRBD1 is a possible D gene (6 bases). V dropped 6 bases and J dropped 3 bases, with 11 bases sitting between them. The germline V gene has CDR1 ENHRY and CDR2 SYGVKD. CDR3 length equals 13 residues. The CDR3 loop is CAISLKGDTEAFF. CDR3 sequence (DNA): TGTGCCATCAGCCTAAAGGGGGACACTGAAGCTTTCTTT.

CDR3: CASSLGDMGKPQHF. The CDR3 nucleotides read TGTGCCAGCAGTTTAGGGGACATGGGGAAGCCCCAGCATTTT. This sequence joins TRBV28 and TRBJ1-5, with a weak D call TRBD1 (6 bases). The CDR3 totals 14 residues. Germline CDR1 MDHEN, CDR2 SYDVKM. Trimming pared 2 bases from V and 8 bases from J, leaving 13 bases between.

The J gene is TRBJ2-3, the V gene TRBV14; D unresolved. Germline V gene lookup returns CDR1 SGHDN and CDR2 FVKESK. The CDR3 is 12 residues long. V was cut by 1 base and J by 9 bases, with 8 bases left in between. The CDR3 bases are TGTGCCAGCAGCCAAGTCCCTGAGACGCAGTATTTT. It encodes CASSQVPETQYF.

The chain combines TRBV6-5 with TRBJ1-1; tentative D call: TRBD1 (5 bases). CDR3 length: 14 amino acids. Germline loops: CDR1 MNHEY, CDR2 SVGAGI. Trimming removed 7 bases from V and 0 bases from J, with 12 bases in between. This CDR3 is CASKPDTMNTEAFF. The CDR3 region has the DNA TGTGCCAGCAAACCGGACACGATGAACACTGAAGCTTTCTTT.

The genes are TRBV28 and TRBJ1-5; D perhaps matches TRBD1 (6 bases). The CDR3 extends over 14 amino acids. Trimming removed 6 bases at V and 4 bases at J, with 13 bases between. Germline-derived CDR1 and CDR2 are MDHEN and SYDVKM. The CDR3 here is CASSIGQMNQPQHF. Here the CDR3 DNA reads TGTGCCAGCAGCATTGGACAGATGAATCAGCCCCAGCATTTT.

This clone showed up just once. This chain links TRBV4-1 with TRBJ2-1, with 10 bases identical to TRBD2. This CDR3 has 16 residues. Germline values: CDR1 MGHRA, CDR2 YSYEKL. Unmatched junction bases numbered 5, after V lost 0 bases and J lost 6 bases. The CDR3 reads CASSQDQSGRANEQFF. The CDR3 DNA reads TGCGCCAGCAGCCAAGATCAAAGCGGGAGGGCCAATGAGCAGTTCTTC.

The rearrangement joins TRBV6-6 to TRBJ2-3, with 7 bases identical to TRBD1. CDR3 length: 17 amino acids. Germline V lookup: CDR1 MNHNY, CDR2 SVGAGI (reference sequence). Unmatched junction bases numbered 12, after V lost 5 bases and J lost 1 base. CDR3 sequence: CASSPAETGSGTDTQYF. The CDR3 region has the DNA TGTGCCAGCAGTCCCGCCGAGACAGGGAGCGGCACAGATACGCAGTATTTT.

This chain links TRBV7-2 with TRBJ1-2; a weak D match, TRBD1 (5 bases). V lost 5 bases and J lost 1, with 11 bases in between. Germline CDR1 and CDR2: SGHTA and FQGNSA. The CDR3 spans 14 residues. CDR3 protein: CASSPDSLNYGYTF. In DNA, the CDR3 is TGTGCCAGCAGCCCCGACAGCCTTAACTATGGCTACACCTTC.

The chain employs TRBV6-5 and TRBJ2-1; D possibly corresponds to TRBD2 (5 bases). Looked up from germline, CDR1 is MNHEY and CDR2 is SVGAGI. The length of the CDR3 is 14 residues. V was shortened by 7 bases and J by 6 bases, with 16 bases between the two germline ends. In DNA form, the CDR3 reads TGTGCCAGCACTTCCGTCGGGCTAGCCAATGAGCAGTTCTTC. Protein sequence: CASTSVGLANEQFF.